This T cell receptor beta chain stems from a study of shared clonotypes between healthy human individuals. The CDR3 covers 16 residues. The V segment lost 6 bases and the J segment 4 bases; nucleotides outside the gene matches: 14. Germline V lookup: CDR1 MDHEN, CDR2 SYDVKM. The method was immunoSEQ multiplex PCR; TCRdb's version includes in-frame clones alone and lacks a portion of them. Of approximately 500,000 clones listed, 90% to 96% are singletons. The sample was naive CD4+ T cells sorted from blood. Subset reported: CD45RA+ positively selected. The gene calls are TRBV28 and TRBJ2-5; 7 bases line up with TRBD2. The TCR comes from a woman younger than 45 in good health. The CDR3 region has the DNA TGTGCCAGCAGCGCTTTTGGCCTAGCGGAGGGAGAGACCCAGTACTTC. Its protein product is CASSAFGLAEGETQYF.